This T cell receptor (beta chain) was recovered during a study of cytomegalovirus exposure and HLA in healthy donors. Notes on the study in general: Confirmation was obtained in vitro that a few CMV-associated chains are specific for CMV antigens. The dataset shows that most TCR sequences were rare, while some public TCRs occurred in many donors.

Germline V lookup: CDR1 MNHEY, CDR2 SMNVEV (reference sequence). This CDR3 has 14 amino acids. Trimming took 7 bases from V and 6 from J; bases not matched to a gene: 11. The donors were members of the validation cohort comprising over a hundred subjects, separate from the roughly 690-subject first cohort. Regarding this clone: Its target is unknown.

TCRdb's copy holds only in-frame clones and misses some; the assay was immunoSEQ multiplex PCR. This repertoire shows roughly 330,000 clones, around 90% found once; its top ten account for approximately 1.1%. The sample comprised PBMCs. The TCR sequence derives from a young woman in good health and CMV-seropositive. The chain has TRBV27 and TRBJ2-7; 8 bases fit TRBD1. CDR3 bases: TGTGCCAGCAAAGGGGACAGGAGTCGACTCGAGCAGTACTTC. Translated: CASKGDRSRLEQYF.